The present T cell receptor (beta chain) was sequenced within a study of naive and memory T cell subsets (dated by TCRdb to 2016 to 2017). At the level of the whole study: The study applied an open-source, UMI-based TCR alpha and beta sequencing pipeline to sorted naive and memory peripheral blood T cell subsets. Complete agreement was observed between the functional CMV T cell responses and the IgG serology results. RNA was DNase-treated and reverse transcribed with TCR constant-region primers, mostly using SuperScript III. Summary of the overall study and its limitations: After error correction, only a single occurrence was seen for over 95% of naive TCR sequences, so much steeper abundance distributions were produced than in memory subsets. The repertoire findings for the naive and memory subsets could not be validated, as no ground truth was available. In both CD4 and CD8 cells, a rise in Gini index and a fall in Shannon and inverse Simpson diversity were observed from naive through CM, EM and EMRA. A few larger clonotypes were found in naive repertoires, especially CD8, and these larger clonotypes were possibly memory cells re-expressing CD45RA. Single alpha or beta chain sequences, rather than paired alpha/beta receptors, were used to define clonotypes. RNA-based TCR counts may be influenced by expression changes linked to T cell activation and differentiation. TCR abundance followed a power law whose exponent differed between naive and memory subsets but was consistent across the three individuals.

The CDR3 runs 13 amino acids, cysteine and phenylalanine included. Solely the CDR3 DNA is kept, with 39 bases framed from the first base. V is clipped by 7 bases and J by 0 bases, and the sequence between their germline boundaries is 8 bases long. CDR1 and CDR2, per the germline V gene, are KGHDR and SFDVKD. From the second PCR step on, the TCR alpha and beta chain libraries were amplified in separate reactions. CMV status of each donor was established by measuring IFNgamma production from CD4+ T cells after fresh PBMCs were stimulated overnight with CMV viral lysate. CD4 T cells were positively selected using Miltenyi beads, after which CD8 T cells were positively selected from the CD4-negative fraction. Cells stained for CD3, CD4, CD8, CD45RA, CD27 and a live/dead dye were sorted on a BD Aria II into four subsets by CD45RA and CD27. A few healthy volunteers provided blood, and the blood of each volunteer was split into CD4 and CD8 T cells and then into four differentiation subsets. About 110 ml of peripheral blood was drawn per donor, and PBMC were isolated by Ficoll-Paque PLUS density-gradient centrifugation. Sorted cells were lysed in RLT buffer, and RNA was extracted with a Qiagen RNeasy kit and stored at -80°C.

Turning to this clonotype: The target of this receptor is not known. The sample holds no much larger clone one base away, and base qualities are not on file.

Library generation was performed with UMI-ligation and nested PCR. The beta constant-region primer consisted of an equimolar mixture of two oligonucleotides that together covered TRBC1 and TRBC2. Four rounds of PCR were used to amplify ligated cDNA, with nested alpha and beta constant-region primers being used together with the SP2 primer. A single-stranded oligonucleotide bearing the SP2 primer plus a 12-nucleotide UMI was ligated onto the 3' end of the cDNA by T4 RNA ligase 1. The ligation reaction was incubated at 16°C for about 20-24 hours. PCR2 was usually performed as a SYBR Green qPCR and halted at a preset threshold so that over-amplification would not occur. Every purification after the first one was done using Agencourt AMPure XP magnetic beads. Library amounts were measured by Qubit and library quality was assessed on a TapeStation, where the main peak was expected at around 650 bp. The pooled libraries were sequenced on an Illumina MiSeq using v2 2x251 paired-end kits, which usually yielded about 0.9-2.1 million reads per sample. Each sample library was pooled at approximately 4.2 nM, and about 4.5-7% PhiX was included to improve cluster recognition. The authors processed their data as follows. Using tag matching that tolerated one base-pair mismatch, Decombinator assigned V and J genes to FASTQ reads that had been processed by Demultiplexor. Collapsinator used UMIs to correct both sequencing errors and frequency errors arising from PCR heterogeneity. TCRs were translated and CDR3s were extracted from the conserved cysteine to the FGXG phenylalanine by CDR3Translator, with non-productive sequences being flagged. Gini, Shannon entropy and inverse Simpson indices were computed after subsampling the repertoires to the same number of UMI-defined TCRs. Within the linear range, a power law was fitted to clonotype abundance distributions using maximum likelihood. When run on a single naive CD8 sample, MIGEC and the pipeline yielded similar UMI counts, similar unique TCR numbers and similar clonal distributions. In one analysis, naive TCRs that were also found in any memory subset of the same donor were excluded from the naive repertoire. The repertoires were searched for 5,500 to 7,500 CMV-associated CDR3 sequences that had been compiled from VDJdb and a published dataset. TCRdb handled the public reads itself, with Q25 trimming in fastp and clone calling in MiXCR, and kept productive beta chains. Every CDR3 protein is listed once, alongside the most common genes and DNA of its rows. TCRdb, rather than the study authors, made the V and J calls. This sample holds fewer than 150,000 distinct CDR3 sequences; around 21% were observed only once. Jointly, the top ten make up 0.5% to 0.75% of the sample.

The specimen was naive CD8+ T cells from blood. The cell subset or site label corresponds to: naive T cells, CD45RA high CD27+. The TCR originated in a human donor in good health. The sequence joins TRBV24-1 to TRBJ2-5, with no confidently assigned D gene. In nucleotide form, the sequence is TGTGCCACCAGCAGAAGGAACCAAGAGACCCAGTACTTC. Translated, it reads CATSRRNQETQYF.